One and the same sample provided the 30 T cell receptor beta chains below, sequenced in a study of TIL therapy for anti-PD-1-resistant metastatic lung cancer. Time point defined: pre-treatment sample, taken before nivolumab and TIL therapy. Sequencing used immunoSEQ v3. Generated by immunoSEQ multiplex PCR, the TCRdb table keeps only in-frame clones and is missing some. The sample lists tens of thousands of clones; roughly 85% were seen once. The specimen comprised blood, sampled at baseline. These receptors were obtained from a woman between 30 and 80 years old with non-small cell lung cancer.

The chain recombines TRBV29-1 with TRBJ2-2, with 10 nucleotides matching TRBD2. CDR1 SQVTM and CDR2 ANQGSEA come from the germline V gene. The CDR3 covers 14 residues. V was pared by 5 bases and J by 4 bases, with 4 bases of the junction left unmatched. Written as DNA, the CDR3 is TGCAGCGTTCCGGGACTAGCGTCCACCGGGGAGCTGTTTTTT. Protein: CSVPGLASTGELFF.

V is TRBV4-1 and J is TRBJ2-2; 11 bases line up with TRBD1. J gave up 5 bases and V 4 bases, and 6 bases lay outside the gene matches. CDR3 size: 16 residues. Germline CDR1 and CDR2: MGHRA and YSYEKL. The CDR3 DNA is TGCGCCAGCAGCCGAGGACAGGGGGCGCGTACCGGGGAGCTGTTTTTT. Amino acid sequence: CASSRGQGARTGELFF.

This clone appeared a few times. This chain uses TRBV28 with TRBJ1-1, with 7 bases aligning to TRBD1. With 8 bases clipped from V and 5 bases from J, the junction kept 11 bases outside the gene matches. The CDR3 has 14 amino acids. Germline V CDR1 and CDR2: MDHEN, SYDVKM. CDR3 region: CASPSGQGETEAFF. CDR3 DNA: TGTGCCAGCCCCTCGGGGCAGGGGGAGACTGAAGCTTTCTTT. The variable domain in full, completed from reference TRBV28 and TRBJ1-1, reads DVKVTQSSRYLVKRTGEKVFLECVQDMDHENMFWYRQDPGLGLRLIYFSYDVKMKEKGDIPEGYSVSREKKERFSLILESASTNQTSMYLCASPSGQGETEAFFGQGTRLTVV.

The genes are TRBV5-4 and TRBJ2-4; D possibly corresponds to TRBD2 (6 bases). The CDR3 is 13 amino acids. With 5 bases removed from V and 8 bases from J, the gap between germline ends came to 14 bases. Germline V gives CDR1 SGHNT, CDR2 YYREEE (reference sequence). CDR3 nucleotide sequence: TGTGCCAGCAGAACAGGTGGGGAGGACATTCAGTACTTC. Amino acids: CASRTGGEDIQYF.

The chain carries TRBV9 and TRBJ2-2; 8 bases align to TRBD1. Germline lookup yields CDR1 SGDLS and CDR2 YYNGEE. The CDR3 covers 15 residues. Losses at the gene ends were 3 bases for V and 4 bases for J; bases not matched to a gene: 5. The CDR3: CASSGSRGPTGELFF. The CDR3 coding sequence is TGTGCCAGCAGCGGATCCAGGGGGCCCACCGGGGAGCTGTTTTTT.

This clone showed up just once. The CDR3 sequence: CASSLGQTYGYTF. The CDR3 coding sequence is TGCGCCAGCAGCTTGGGGCAGACATATGGCTACACCTTC. This sequence joins TRBV5-1 and TRBJ1-2; D not resolved. V was pared by 0 bases and J by 5 bases, with 8 bases between. This CDR3 spans 13 amino acids. The V gene's germline CDR1 is SGHRS and CDR2 YFSETQ.

V and J are TRBV11-2 and TRBJ1-1; a weak D match, TRBD1 (5 bases). V dropped 3 bases and J dropped 1 base, with 9 bases sitting between them. The CDR3 runs to 14 residues. Germline assignment: CDR1 SGHAT and CDR2 FQNNGV. The CDR3 protein is CASSFGRANTEAFF. As DNA, the CDR3 is TGTGCCAGCAGCTTTGGCAGGGCGAACACTGAAGCTTTCTTT.

The chain joins TRBV7-6 to TRBJ2-3; D not certain. Trimming shortened V by 2 bases and J by 6 bases, and 9 bases separated the two germline ends. The CDR3 length is 13 residues. From germline, CDR1 is SGHVS and CDR2 FNYEAQ. The CDR3 loop is CASSLSGLDTQYF. The CDR3 nucleotides are TGTGCCAGCAGCTTAAGTGGCCTGGATACGCAGTATTTT.

The chain couples TRBV6-1 to TRBJ2-3, with a possible D match to TRBD2 (6 bases). The CDR3 runs 17 residues. Germline CDR1 and CDR2: MNHNS and SASEGT. The germline V and J ends were trimmed by 4 bases and 7 bases, with 24 bases remaining between them. The DNA for the CDR3 is TGTGCCAGCAGTGGTTACGGGACTGTAGGTGCATCGCATACGCAGTATTTT. As protein: CASSGYGTVGASHTQYF.

The chain combines TRBV28 with TRBJ2-7; D unclear. Trimming cost V 5 bases and J 1 base, with 12 bases left between them. The germline V gene encodes CDR1 MDHEN and CDR2 SYDVKM. The length of the CDR3 is 14 residues. The chain's CDR3 is CASSQIKGSYEQYF. In DNA, the CDR3 is TGTGCCAGCAGTCAAATCAAGGGTTCCTACGAGCAGTACTTC.

The chain has TRBV9 and TRBJ1-3, with 11 bases fitting TRBD1. The CDR3 spans 14 residues. CDR1 SGDLS and CDR2 YYNGEE come from the germline V gene. Trimming cost V 4 bases and J 8 bases; bases outside gene matches: 5. The DNA for the CDR3 is TGTGCCAGCAGCCTTGGGACAGGGGGGTACACCATATATTTT. Its protein product is CASSLGTGGYTIYF. Full variable domain (rest looked up from reference TRBV9 and TRBJ1-3): DSGVTQTPKHLITATGQRVTLRCSPRSGDLSVYWYQQSLDQGLQFLIQYYNGEERAKGNILERFSAQQFPDLHSELNLSSLELGDSALYFCASSLGTGGYTIYFGEGSWLTVV.

The J gene is TRBJ2-5, the V gene TRBV9; 7 bases are shared with TRBD1. Germline V gene lookup returns CDR1 SGDLS and CDR2 YYNGEE. The junction had 3 bases not matched to a gene; V was cut back by 3 bases and J by 1 base. CDR3 length equals 14 residues. The DNA for the CDR3 is TGTGCCAGCAGCGCTAGGACAGGCCAAGAGACCCAGTACTTC. This gives the protein CASSARTGQETQYF.

The rearrangement uses TRBV5-1 and TRBJ2-1; 9 nucleotides match TRBD2. The CDR3 has 18 amino acids. Germline V CDR1 and CDR2: SGHRS, YFSETQ. V lost 5 bases, J lost 0 bases, and 12 bases stayed unmatched. The CDR3 DNA is TGCGCCAGCAGTCTGGCGGGGGGGCCCTTTTCCTCCTACAATGAGCAGTTCTTC. It codes for CASSLAGGPFSSYNEQFF. Complete variable domain (other parts from reference TRBV5-1 and TRBJ2-1): KAGVTQTPRYLIKTRGQQVTLSCSPISGHRSVSWYQQTPGQGLQFLFEYFSETQRNKGNFPGRFSGRQFSNSRSEMNVSTLELGDSALYLCASSLAGGPFSSYNEQFFGPGTRLTVL.

V is TRBV10-3 and J is TRBJ2-3, with no clear D. Germline CDR1 ENHRY, CDR2 SYGVKD. The ends were cut back, 11 bases at V and 0 bases at J, with 12 bases in the middle. The CDR3 spans 13 residues. The CDR3 coding sequence is TGTGCCTATACCATTACTAGCACAGATACGCAGTATTTT. It codes for CAYTITSTDTQYF.

This clone came up a few times. The chain links TRBV7-2 to TRBJ1-5; D unclear. The CDR3 sequence is 17 residues long. Germline CDR1 is SGHTA and CDR2 is FQGNSA. Trimming removed 5 bases at V and 0 bases at J, with 17 bases between. In DNA form, the CDR3 reads TGTGCCAGCAGCCCGAGGACTGCAGTCTATAGCAATCAGCCCCAGCATTTT. Amino acids: CASSPRTAVYSNQPQHF. The full variable domain, with the rest looked up from reference TRBV7-2 and TRBJ1-5, is GAGVSQSPSNKVTEKGKDVELRCDPISGHTALYWYRQSLGQGLEFLIYFQGNSAPDKSGLPSDRFSAERTGGSVSTLTIQRTQQEDSAVYLCASSPRTAVYSNQPQHFGDGTRLSIL.

This clone has just a few counts. CDR3 DNA: TGTGCCAGCAGACCCGATACTTCAGGGAATCAGCCCCAGCATTTT. Translation: CASRPDTSGNQPQHF. The J gene is TRBJ1-5, the V gene TRBV6-6; D may be TRBD1 (5 bases). The CDR3 is 15 amino acids. V was pared by 6 bases and J by 4 bases, with 16 bases between. Per germline, CDR1 MNHNY and CDR2 SVGAGI (reference sequence).

The sample holds many counts of this clone. The chain is built from TRBV7-9 and TRBJ2-2; D gene ambiguous. Trimming took off 1 base at V and 2 bases at J, with 5 bases between the two ends. CDR1 SEHNR and CDR2 FQNEAQ come from the germline V gene (reference sequence). This CDR3 is 14 amino acids long. Here the CDR3 reads CASSLGGNTGELFF. The CDR3 DNA sequence: TGTGCCAGCAGCTTAGGTGGTAACACCGGGGAGCTGTTTTTT. The full variable domain, its missing parts supplied by reference TRBV7-9 and TRBJ2-2, is DTGVSQNPRHKITKRGQNVTFRCDPISEHNRLYWYRQTLGQGPEFLTYFQNEAQLEKSRLLSDRFSAERPKGSFSTLEIQRTEQGDSAMYLCASSLGGNTGELFFGEGSRLTVL.

This clone has at least ten counts. This chain links TRBV30 with TRBJ2-7; 9 bases line up with TRBD1. Per the germline V gene, CDR1 is GTSNPN and CDR2 is SVGIG (reference sequence). The trim removed 1 base at V and 4 bases at J, leaving 2 bases unmatched. The CDR3 is 13 amino acids. The CDR3 protein is CAWSAGTGYEQYF. Written as DNA, the CDR3 is TGTGCCTGGAGTGCAGGGACAGGGTACGAGCAGTACTTC.

The genes are TRBV11-3 and TRBJ2-3, with 8 bases fitting TRBD1. CDR1 is SGHNT, CDR2 YENEEA, per germline. The CDR3 is 16 residues long. Losses at the gene ends were 4 bases for V and 1 base for J; bases not matched to a gene: 7. The DNA of the CDR3 is TGTGCCAGCAGCTCGGGGACGGACAGGGGCACAGATACGCAGTATTTT. Its translation: CASSSGTDRGTDTQYF.

The chain links TRBV2 to TRBJ1-6; D possibly corresponds to TRBD1 (6 bases). The V gene lost 6 bases and the J gene lost 9 bases, with 12 bases spanning the gap. This CDR3 region has 13 residues. CDR1 is SNHLY and CDR2 is FYNNEI in the germline V gene. CDR3 sequence: CASRTGSGSPLHF. The CDR3 DNA reads TGTGCCAGCAGAACAGGGTCTGGTTCACCCCTCCACTTT.

The V and J genes are TRBV13 and TRBJ2-1; no clear D. The germline CDR1 and CDR2 sequences are PRHDT and FYEKMQ (reference sequence). The V and J ends lost 1 base and 8 bases respectively, with 9 bases between them. This CDR3 region has 13 residues. The CDR3 bases are TGTGCCAGCAGCTTAGAAAGGGCCGATGAGCAGTTCTTC. It codes for CASSLERADEQFF.

This clone was found a few times. The genes are TRBV7-2 and TRBJ2-7; 10 bases agree with TRBD2. The V segment lost 1 base and the J segment 7 bases; nucleotides outside the gene matches: 13. The germline V gene has CDR1 SGHTA and CDR2 FQGNSA. CDR3 length equals 17 residues. CDR3 DNA sequence: TGTGCCAGCAGCTTAGTTGCCGGGACTAGCGTTATTAGGGAGCAGTACTTC. Its protein product is CASSLVAGTSVIREQYF.

The J gene is TRBJ1-1, the V gene TRBV11-2; no clear D. Trimming pared 0 bases from V and 10 bases from J, leaving 12 bases between. The CDR3 totals 13 residues. CDR1 is SGHAT, CDR2 FQNNGV, per germline. Here the CDR3 DNA reads TGTGCCAGCAGCTTAGATGGAATTGGGATAGCTTTCTTT. The encoded protein is CASSLDGIGIAFF.

The V gene is TRBV19, the J gene TRBJ1-2, with TRBD1 identical over 12 bases. Germline-derived CDR1 and CDR2 are LNHDA and SQIVND (reference sequence). The CDR3 has 14 residues. Trimming removed 8 bases from V and 4 bases from J; junction bases left unmatched: 5. The CDR3 region is CASGDRGRIYGYTF. Here the CDR3 DNA reads TGTGCCAGTGGGGACAGGGGGCGGATCTATGGCTACACCTTC.

The CDR3, as DNA: TGTGCCAGCAGCTACCGGGACAGGGCCTACGAGCAGTACTTC. Its translation: CASSYRDRAYEQYF. The J gene is TRBJ2-7, the V gene TRBV7-6; 9 positions agree with TRBD1. The V segment lost 4 bases and the J segment 2 bases; nucleotides outside the gene matches: 3. Germline CDR1 is SGHVS and CDR2 is FNYEAQ. The CDR3 is made up of 14 amino acids.

The chain couples TRBV6-4 to TRBJ1-1; D remains ambiguous. The CDR3 totals 13 residues. Looked up from germline, CDR1 is MRHNA and CDR2 is SNTAGT. V lost 6 bases to trimming and J lost 0 bases, with 8 bases between them. The CDR3 DNA follows: TGTGCCAGCAGAAAACAGATGAACACTGAAGCTTTCTTT. Encoded protein: CASRKQMNTEAFF.

The rearrangement uses TRBV20-1 and TRBJ2-1, with D unclear. CDR3 length equals 9 residues. V was shortened by 1 base and J by 13 bases, with 5 bases between the two germline ends. Per the germline V gene, CDR1 is DFQATT and CDR2 is SNEGSKA (reference sequence). CDR3: CSARGPQFF. As DNA, the CDR3 is TGCAGTGCTAGAGGACCACAGTTCTTC.

The chain has TRBV11-3 and TRBJ2-1; no firm D call. Germline V gene data show CDR1 as SGHNT and CDR2 as YENEEA. V lost 1 base, J lost 3 bases, and 13 bases lay in between. There are 16 residues in the CDR3. The CDR3: CASSLGGSALYNEQFF. The CDR3 nucleotides are TGTGCCAGCAGCTTAGGGGGTTCGGCTCTCTACAATGAGCAGTTCTTC.

The chain's CDR3 is CASSKDRNSPEAFF. The CDR3 DNA reads as TGTGCCAGCAGCAAGGACAGGAACTCCCCTGAAGCTTTCTTT. The chain recombines TRBV7-8 with TRBJ1-1, with 7 bases identical to TRBD1. Germline V gene data show CDR1 as SGHVS and CDR2 as FQNEAQ. This CDR3 contains 14 residues. Germline trimming cut 5 bases from V and 6 bases from J; bases unmatched to any gene: 9. Full variable domain (outside the CDR3, taken from reference TRBV7-8 and TRBJ1-1): GAGVSQSPRYKVAKRGQDVALRCDPISGHVSLFWYQQALGQGPEFLTYFQNEAQLDKSGLPSDRFFAERPEGSVSTLKIQRTQQEDSAVYLCASSKDRNSPEAFFGQGTRLTVV.

This clone has just a few counts. The CDR3 here is CASSLSLATTGELFF. DNA for the CDR3: TGTGCCAGTAGTCTTTCGTTGGCAACCACCGGGGAGCTGTTTTTT. This rearrangement joins TRBV19 to TRBJ2-2; D unresolved. Germline V gene sequence: CDR1 LNHDA, CDR2 SQIVND (reference sequence). CDR3 length: 15 amino acids. Trimming removed 5 bases at V and 4 bases at J, with 14 bases between.